This entry lists 9 T cell receptor beta chains sequenced from one sample in a study of blood T cell repertoires in COVID-19. The repertoire was sequenced with immunoSEQ multiplex PCR; TCRdb's copy has only in-frame clones and lacks some. The sample yields roughly 78,000 clones, roughly 90% seen once. Sequencing was done on a sample of peripheral blood. The source of these receptors is a man aged 55 to 70 with acute or convalescent COVID-19.

The rearrangement joins TRBV11-2 to TRBJ2-7; 10 nucleotides match TRBD2. The CDR3 sequence is 16 residues long. Losses at the gene ends were 0 bases for V and 2 bases for J; bases not matched to a gene: 4. CDR1 and CDR2 from the germline V gene are SGHAT and FQNNGV. The CDR3 region has the DNA TGTGCCAGCAGCTTAGATAGGAGCGGGGGGGCCTACGAGCAGTACTTC. This gives the protein CASSLDRSGGAYEQYF.

The V gene is TRBV5-4, the J gene TRBJ2-5, with D uncertain. Looked up from germline, CDR1 is SGHNT and CDR2 is YYREEE (reference sequence). V dropped 4 bases and J dropped 5 bases, with 18 bases sitting between them. The CDR3 extends over 15 amino acids. CDR3 nucleotide sequence: TGTGCCAGCAGCCGGATTAGCCCCACTTTGGAGACCCAGTACTTC. Translation gives CASSRISPTLETQYF.

The chain couples TRBV28 to TRBJ2-5, with TRBD1 matching 10 bases. J lost 5 bases, V lost 6 bases, and 6 bases had no gene match. CDR3 length: 14 residues. Looked up from germline, CDR1 is MDHEN and CDR2 is SYDVKM. The CDR3 DNA sequence: TGTGCCAGCAGCTCGGGACAGGGGTGGGAGACCCAGTACTTC. Its protein is CASSSGQGWETQYF.

The rearrangement joins TRBV5-6 to TRBJ1-5; D is perhaps TRBD1 (5 bases). The CDR3 is 14 residues long. The germline V gene encodes CDR1 SGHDT and CDR2 YYEEEE. The V end lost 2 bases, the J end lost 6 bases, and 12 bases lay between the germline ends. The CDR3 DNA sequence: TGTGCCAGCAGCTTATCAGGGATAGGTCAGCCCCAGCATTTT. Translating it yields CASSLSGIGQPQHF. Looking up the rest from reference TRBV5-6 and TRBJ1-5 gives the full variable domain: DAGVTQSPTHLIKTRGQQVTLRCSPKSGHDTVSWYQQALGQGPQFIFQYYEEEERQRGNFPDRFSGHQFPNYSSELNVNALLLGDSALYLCASSLSGIGQPQHFGDGTRLSIL.

The chain combines TRBV12-5 with TRBJ2-7; D ambiguous. Trimming shortened V by 6 bases and J by 4 bases, and 7 bases separated the two germline ends. The V gene's germline CDR1 is LGHNT and CDR2 FRNRAP. The CDR3 length is 11 residues. The CDR3 sequence is CASGRVYEQYF. CDR3 sequence (DNA): TGTGCTAGTGGCCGGGTTTACGAGCAGTACTTC.

The chain employs TRBV9 and TRBJ1-2; possible D gene TRBD1, 6 bases. The germline gives CDR1 SGDLS, CDR2 YYNGEE. The V gene lost 0 bases and the J gene lost 8 bases, with 11 bases spanning the gap. This CDR3 contains 13 residues. The CDR3: CASSVDRVAGYTF. The DNA of the CDR3 is TGTGCCAGCAGCGTAGACAGGGTGGCCGGCTACACCTTC.

J is TRBJ2-1 and V is TRBV28, with D uncertain. In germline, CDR1 is MDHEN, CDR2 SYDVKM. The CDR3 is made up of 11 amino acids. Between the trimmed V and J ends, which lost 3 bases and 7 bases, there was a span of 4 bases. CDR3 in amino acids: CASSLENEQFF. CDR3 in DNA: TGTGCCAGCAGTTTGGAGAATGAGCAGTTCTTC. Filled out from reference TRBV28 and TRBJ2-1, the complete variable domain reads DVKVTQSSRYLVKRTGEKVFLECVQDMDHENMFWYRQDPGLGLRLIYFSYDVKMKEKGDIPEGYSVSREKKERFSLILESASTNQTSMYLCASSLENEQFFGPGTRLTVL.

The chain joins TRBV6-5 to TRBJ2-7; 9 bases are a match to TRBD1. The CDR3 totals 14 residues. Germline CDR1 reads MNHEY; CDR2 reads SVGAGI. V lost 7 bases and J lost 4; bases outside the gene matches: 8. The CDR3 region is CASTSGTGWYEQYF. The DNA of the CDR3 is TGTGCCAGCACCTCCGGGACAGGGTGGTACGAGCAGTACTTC.

The CDR3 spells CASGRTGSTEAFF. CDR3 bases: TGTGCTAGTGGGAGGACAGGTTCCACTGAAGCTTTCTTT. The chain carries TRBV12-5 and TRBJ1-1; TRBD1 aligns across 7 bases. The junction had 5 bases not matched to a gene; V was cut back by 6 bases and J by 4 bases. In germline, CDR1 is LGHNT, CDR2 FRNRAP. This CDR3 contains 13 residues. Together with reference TRBV12-5 and TRBJ1-1, the CDR3 gives the full variable domain: DARVTQTPRHKVTEMGQEVTMRCQPILGHNTVFWYRQTMMQGLELLAYFRNRAPLDDSGMPKDRFSAEMPDATLATLKIQPSEPRDSAVYFCASGRTGSTEAFFGQGTRLTVV.